This T cell receptor beta chain was observed in a study of OX40 agonist ivuxolimab in advanced cancers. The study, taken as a whole, reports: At doses 0.1 to 3.0 mg/kg, CD4+ and CD8+ clones expanded.

This table comes from immunoSEQ multiplex PCR, and its TCRdb copy is limited to in-frame clones, with some not included. The sample carries approximately 34,000 clones, approximately 80% recorded once. Turning to this clone: What it recognizes is unknown.

The V end lost 5 bases, the J end lost 3 bases, and 16 bases lay between the germline ends. This CDR3 contains 15 residues. CDR1 is SGHDT, CDR2 YYEEEE, per germline. Sequenced here: CD4+ or CD8+ T cells sorted from blood, sampled in a trial of the OX40 agonist ivuxolimab. The J gene is TRBJ2-3, the V gene TRBV5-6, with D perhaps matching TRBD1 or TRBD2 (5 bases each). The receptor comes from an adult with an advanced solid tumor such as melanoma, head and neck, liver or kidney cancer. The CDR3 loop is CASSSGTRGTDTQYF. The DNA for the CDR3 is TGTGCCAGCAGTTCCGGGACCCGGGGAACAGATACGCAGTATTTT.